Shown below are 23 T cell receptor beta chains from a single sample sequenced in a study of T-cell reconstitution after alpha-beta-depleted transplantation in children. The TCRbeta library was prepared with unique molecular identifiers. From the PCR reads, TCRdb called clonotypes with MiXCR, one entry per CDR3 protein. Here the sample spans 750,000 to 950,000 distinct CDR3 sequences, approximately 15% being singletons. The sequences come from PBMCs, mostly from graft donor cells, collected 360 days after TCRalphabeta/CD19-depleted stem cell transplant. The receptor set was obtained from a male patient between 10 and 17 years old who had a stem cell transplant for acute lymphoblastic leukemia, so the T cells may come from the graft donor.

The rearrangement joins TRBV6-2 or TRBV6-3 to TRBJ2-1; D is perhaps TRBD2 (6 bases). The CDR3 runs to 16 residues. Trimming shortened V by 2 bases and J by 10 bases, and 21 bases separated the two germline ends. Germline assignment: CDR1 MNHEY and CDR2 SVGEGT. The CDR3 DNA reads TGTGCCAGCAGTTACGTAGCCGGGAGAGGGCTAGTCGAGCAGTTCTTC. Translation: CASSYVAGRGLVEQFF.

This clonotype was recorded a few times. The V gene is TRBV11-1, the J gene TRBJ2-1; D is possibly TRBD2 (5 bases). The CDR3 has 18 residues. Trimming removed 5 bases from V and 0 bases from J, with 20 bases in between. Per germline, CDR1 SGHAT and CDR2 FQDESV (reference sequence). The CDR3 coding sequence is TGTGCCAGCAGCGCGTCAATTGGGTTAGGGAGCTCCTACAATGAGCAGTTCTTC. Amino acids: CASSASIGLGSSYNEQFF.

This chain links TRBV4-1 with TRBJ2-7, with D perhaps TRBD2 (5 bases). V lost 4 bases and J 6 bases, leaving 16 bases between the germline ends. The CDR3 contains 14 residues. Germline assignment: CDR1 MGHRA and CDR2 YSYEKL. The CDR3: CASSPGAAPGEQYF. The CDR3 region has the DNA TGCGCCAGCAGCCCTGGAGCGGCCCCAGGCGAGCAGTACTTC.

The chain links TRBV5-1 to TRBJ2-7, with D maybe TRBD1 (6 bases). The germline V and J ends were trimmed by 2 bases and 0 bases, with 15 bases remaining between them. This CDR3 is built from 16 residues. The germline V gene encodes CDR1 SGHRS and CDR2 YFSETQ. CDR3 in DNA: TGCGCCAGCAGCTTCTGGACAGCCCCGGGCTCCTACGAGCAGTACTTC. Residues: CASSFWTAPGSYEQYF.

This clonotype came up a few times. This chain links TRBV4-2 with TRBJ2-1; D might be TRBD1 (6 bases). V shed 0 bases and J shed 0 bases, with 21 bases lying between them. The CDR3 length is 20 residues. Germline values: CDR1 LGHNA, CDR2 YNFKEQ. This CDR3 is CASSQEGVSWGPSSYNEQFF. CDR3 coding DNA: TGTGCCAGCAGCCAAGAAGGAGTAAGCTGGGGGCCGAGCTCCTACAATGAGCAGTTCTTC.

The chain couples TRBV18 to TRBJ2-5; D might be TRBD1 or TRBD2, each matching 6 bases. From germline, CDR1 is KGHSH and CDR2 LQKENI. The CDR3 loop spans 15 amino acids. Trimming removed 6 bases from V and 5 bases from J, with 19 bases in between. The CDR3 region is CASSRRDMSEETQYF. The CDR3 DNA is TGTGCCAGCTCTCGGCGGGACATGAGTGAGGAGACCCAGTACTTC.

There are many counts of this clonotype. The chain couples TRBV18 to TRBJ2-1; 9 nucleotides align to TRBD2. V dropped 3 bases and J dropped 5; count of bases not matched to a gene: 5. The CDR3 has 15 amino acids. Germline V CDR1 and CDR2: KGHSH, LQKENI. CDR3 sequence reads: CASSPTSGRHNEQFF. For the CDR3, the DNA is TGTGCCAGCTCACCGACTAGCGGAAGGCACAATGAGCAGTTCTTC.

The chain joins TRBV12-3 or TRBV12-4 to TRBJ2-1; 9 bases are a match to TRBD2. The CDR3 consists of 15 residues. The trim removed 2 bases at V and 7 bases at J, leaving 6 bases unmatched. CDR3 amino acids: CASSLIAGVGNEQFF. In DNA form, the CDR3 reads TGTGCCAGCAGTTTAATAGCGGGAGTTGGTAATGAGCAGTTCTTC.

This chain links TRBV5-1 with TRBJ2-2; a possible D gene is TRBD1 (6 bases). There are 15 residues in the CDR3. Germline loops: CDR1 SGHRS, CDR2 YFSETQ. The germline V and J ends were trimmed by 0 bases and 6 bases, with 12 bases remaining between them. In nucleotides, the CDR3 is TGCGCCAGCAGCTTGGGCCTACAGGGTTCCGGGGAGCTGTTTTTT. Its protein is CASSLGLQGSGELFF.

The table lists this clonotype with a few counts. The chain uses TRBV7-8 and TRBJ1-1, with 7 positions matching TRBD1. After removal of 5 bases from V and 5 bases from J, the junction contained 8 bases not matched to a gene. The CDR3 is made up of 14 amino acids. The V gene's germline CDR1 is SGHVS and CDR2 FQNEAQ. The CDR3 DNA sequence: TGTGCCAGCAGCGCCTACAGGGGATATACTGAAGCTTTCTTT. It codes for CASSAYRGYTEAFF.

The chain carries TRBV7-2 and TRBJ2-7, with 11 bases identical to TRBD2. Germline lookup yields CDR1 SGHTA and CDR2 FQGNSA. Germline trimming cut 5 bases from V and 2 bases from J; bases unmatched to any gene: 5. The CDR3 contains 15 residues. CDR3 nucleotides: TGTGCCAGCAGCCCCCTGGGACTAGCGGCCTACGAGCAGTACTTC. Protein: CASSPLGLAAYEQYF.

This clonotype was detected ten times or more. This chain joins TRBV5-6 and TRBJ1-4, with D unresolved. The V end lost 0 bases, the J end lost 6 bases, and 0 bases lay between the germline ends. The CDR3 runs 11 residues. Looked up from germline, CDR1 is SGHDT and CDR2 is YYEEEE. In nucleotides, the CDR3 is TGTGCCAGCAGCTTGGATGAAAAACTGTTTTTT. Protein product: CASSLDEKLFF.

The rearrangement links TRBV7-6 to TRBJ2-7; TRBD2 might be the D (5 bases). CDR3 length: 13 amino acids. The germline gives CDR1 SGHVS, CDR2 FNYEAQ. The V end was cut by 2 bases, the J end by 7 bases, with 12 bases between. CDR3 region: CASSLRGFGEQYF. The DNA of the CDR3 is TGTGCCAGCAGCTTACGAGGGTTTGGGGAGCAGTACTTC.

The chain recombines TRBV9 with TRBJ1-2, with 8 positions matching TRBD1. Per the germline V gene, CDR1 is SGDLS and CDR2 is YYNGEE. V trimming: 3 bases; J trimming: 4 bases; junction bases outside the gene matches: 5. This CDR3 comprises 14 residues. The CDR3 DNA sequence: TGTGCCAGCAGCGCCTCCGGGACAGGCTATGGCTACACCTTC. Translated: CASSASGTGYGYTF.

This clonotype was detected a few times. This chain uses TRBV20-1 with TRBJ2-7; TRBD2 is a possible D gene (6 bases). Trimming took 0 bases from V and 1 from J, leaving 16 bases between them. The germline CDR1 and CDR2 sequences are DFQATT and SNEGSKA (reference sequence). The CDR3 extends over 16 amino acids. The CDR3 DNA is TGCAGTGCTAGAGATCAAGGCGGGAACCCGTCCTACGAGCAGTACTTC. This codes for CSARDQGGNPSYEQYF.

The genes are TRBV25-1 and TRBJ2-4; the D gene could be TRBD1 or TRBD2 (5 bases each). Germline V lookup: CDR1 MGHDK, CDR2 SYGVNS. This CDR3 has 18 amino acids. Deletions cut 2 bases from V and 0 bases from J, with 17 bases between. For the CDR3, the DNA is TGTGCCAGCAGTGAAAATGAGGGGCGAGGTCTAGCCAAAAACATTCAGTACTTC. Protein product: CASSENEGRGLAKNIQYF.

The rearrangement links TRBV12-3 or TRBV12-4 to TRBJ2-5, with D possibly being TRBD2 (5 bases). V was clipped by 7 bases and J by 5 bases, with 17 bases between them. The CDR3 runs to 14 residues. CDR3 in amino acids: CASKAREWWETQYF. The CDR3 nucleotides read TGTGCCAGCAAGGCTAGGGAGTGGTGGGAGACCCAGTACTTC.

This clonotype was found many times. The chain employs TRBV29-1 and TRBJ1-2; TRBD1 is a possible D gene (5 bases). The CDR3 totals 15 residues. Germline V gene sequence: CDR1 SQVTM, CDR2 ANQGSEA. V was cut by 1 base and J by 8 bases, with 20 bases left in between. The CDR3 coding sequence is TGCAGCGTTGAAGGCCCAGGGATAGTTCAAGGCGGCTACACCTTC. Protein product: CSVEGPGIVQGGYTF.

This clonotype was picked up many times. In DNA form, the CDR3 reads TGTGCCAGCAGCCGGGTAGGGACAGGCTACAATGAGCAGTTCTTC. This codes for CASSRVGTGYNEQFF. V usage is TRBV27 and J usage is TRBJ2-1; 8 nucleotides align to TRBD1. This CDR3 spans 15 amino acids. V shed 6 bases and J 3 bases; nucleotides not matched to a gene: 7. The germline V gene has CDR1 MNHEY and CDR2 SMNVEV (reference sequence).

The chain carries TRBV7-8 and TRBJ1-4; 10 nucleotides match TRBD1. Germline V gene lookup returns CDR1 SGHVS and CDR2 FQNEAQ. This CDR3 has 14 amino acids. V lost 3 bases, J lost 8 bases, and 3 bases stayed unmatched. CDR3 sequence: CASSLTGGKEKLFF. CDR3 DNA sequence: TGTGCCAGCAGCTTGACAGGGGGCAAGGAAAAACTGTTTTTT.

The table lists this clonotype with a few counts. The CDR3 here is CASSLGQGFNYEQYF. Written as DNA, the CDR3 is TGTGCCAGCAGCTTAGGGCAGGGATTCAACTACGAGCAGTACTTC. This chain connects TRBV7-6 to TRBJ2-7, with D tentatively TRBD1 (5 bases). Germline lookup yields CDR1 SGHVS and CDR2 FNYEAQ. The CDR3 loop spans 15 amino acids. The V and J ends lost 1 base and 3 bases respectively, with 13 bases between them.

This clonotype was found a few times. The rearrangement joins TRBV29-1 to TRBJ2-5, with a weak D call TRBD1 (6 bases). The V and J ends lost 8 bases and 3 bases respectively, with 13 bases between them. This CDR3 region has 12 residues. CDR1 SQVTM and CDR2 ANQGSEA come from the germline V gene. The CDR3 region has the DNA TGCAGCCCCGGGACAACCGAAGAGACCCAGTACTTC. Amino acid sequence: CSPGTTEETQYF. The full variable domain, its missing parts supplied by reference TRBV29-1 and TRBJ2-5, is SAVISQKPSRDICQRGTSLTIQCQVDSQVTMMFWYRQQPGQSLTLIATANQGSEATYESGFVIDKFPISRPNLTFSTLTVSNMSPEDSSIYLCSPGTTEETQYFGPGTRLLVL.

The V and J genes are TRBV13 and TRBJ1-1; no clear D. The CDR3 loop spans 12 amino acids. Trimming cost V 8 bases and J 1 base, with 8 bases left between them. Germline V gives CDR1 PRHDT, CDR2 FYEKMQ (reference sequence). CDR3 amino acids: CASDQWNTEAFF. The CDR3, as DNA: TGTGCCAGCGATCAATGGAACACTGAAGCTTTCTTT.